This T cell receptor (beta chain) came from a study of T cell repertoires in cytomegalovirus infection. Study in general: Both CMV infection and a matching HLA type were indicated by public TCR beta signatures.

TCRdb called the reads again in MiXCR, with one record for every CDR3 protein. The sample carries around 530,000 distinct CDR3 sequences, about 17% recorded once. Trimming cost V 3 bases and J 0 bases; bases outside gene matches: 5. Germline CDR1 and CDR2: SGHRS and YFSETQ. This CDR3 contains 15 residues. This clonotype has a handful of counts. Its antigen remains unidentified. Findings and limits, study-wide: HLA-C-restricted CMV clonotypes gave the most frequent clonotype in two of eight donors. Summed frequency of public TCR beta families distinguished CMV carriers with the relevant HLA.

The sample was CD8+ T cells from PBMCs. The TCR comes from a human donor in good health (CMV status not recorded). Some clones in this sample may be carry-over from other donors' samples. This chain joins TRBV5-1 and TRBJ1-1, with TRBD1 identical over 7 bases. DNA of the CDR3: TGCGCCAGCAGCTCGCAACAGGGGATGAACACTGAAGCTTTCTTT. It specifies CASSSQQGMNTEAFF.